One T cell receptor beta chain is described in this entry. Its antigen is not known. These data originate in a study of radiotherapy plus CTLA-4 blockade in lung cancer. Study context: Objective responses were recorded in about 17% of patients, with disease control recorded in 25% to 40%.

Chemo-refractory metastatic non-small-cell lung cancer patients underwent focal radiation alongside CTLA-4 blockade with ipilimumab. Notes on the study in general: Clones derived from tumor TCRs expanded in blood after radiotherapy plus ipilimumab. Reported findings show early blood T cell clone dynamics, with interferon-beta, best predicted response.

Libraries were prepared by immunoSEQ multiplex PCR; TCRdb keeps only in-frame clonotypes and omits some of them. The table records 65,000 to 85,000 clones, less than 85% of them present only once. The input for sequencing was peripheral blood, taken from a patient treated with radiotherapy plus ipilimumab. The receptor comes from a human donor with non-small cell lung cancer whose response to radiotherapy plus ipilimumab could not be evaluated. Some clones in this sample may be carry-over from other donors' samples.

CDR3 loop: CASTSRTGTLGGSEQFF. CDR3 nucleotide sequence: TGTGCCAGCACCTCCCGGACAGGGACCTTGGGCGGTTCAGAGCAGTTCTTC. This chain connects TRBV28 to TRBJ2-1; 8 nucleotides line up with TRBD1. The V gene end was trimmed by 7 bases and the J gene end by 10 bases; junction bases not matched to a gene: 21. Germline-derived CDR1 and CDR2 are MDHEN and SYDVKM. The CDR3 spans 17 residues.